This T cell receptor (beta chain) was profiled in a study of T cells expressing NK-cell markers. Study as a whole: According to the study, TCR beta repertoires originated from sorted CD3+CD56+NKG2C+, CD3+CD56+NKG2C- and CD3+CD56-NKG2C+ T cells. Study-wide results and caveats: Of the CD8+ T cell pool in about 6 donors, roughly 1.0-8% was accounted for by dominant NKG2C+ clonotypes.

As the method of synthesis, 5'RACE template switching with UMIs yielded TCR beta cDNA. TCRdb reanalyzed the 5' RACE reads, giving one entry per CDR3 protein sequence and no DNA. The sample includes hundreds of thousands of distinct CDR3 sequences. Comments on this clonotype: The antigen is unknown.

The CDR3 contains 14 residues. The chain links TRBV12-3 or TRBV12-4 to TRBJ1-5; TCRdb selects TRBD1, and the lack of DNA leaves this call unchecked. The source material was blood T cells: a sorted CD56 or NKG2C T cell subset, CD4+ or CD8+ T cells, or bulk PBMC T cells (not recorded which). This receptor was identified in a woman aged 18-69 years in good health. CDR3: CASSARTADQPQHF.